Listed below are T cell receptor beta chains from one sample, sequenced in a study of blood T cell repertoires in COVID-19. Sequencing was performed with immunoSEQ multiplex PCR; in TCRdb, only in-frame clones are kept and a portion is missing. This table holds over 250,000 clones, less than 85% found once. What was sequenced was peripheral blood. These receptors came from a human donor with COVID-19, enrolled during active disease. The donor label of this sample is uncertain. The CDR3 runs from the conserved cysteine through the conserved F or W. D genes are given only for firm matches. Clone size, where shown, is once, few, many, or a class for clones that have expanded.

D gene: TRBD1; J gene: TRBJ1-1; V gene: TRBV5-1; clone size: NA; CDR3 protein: CASSSRTGRNTEAFF; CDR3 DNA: TGCGCCAGCAGCTCGCGGACAGGGCGAAACACTGAAGCTTTCTTT
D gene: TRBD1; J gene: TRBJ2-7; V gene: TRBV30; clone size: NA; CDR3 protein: CAWKGQGTSYEQYF; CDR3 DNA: TGTGCCTGGAAAGGACAGGGCACCTCCTACGAGCAGTACTTC
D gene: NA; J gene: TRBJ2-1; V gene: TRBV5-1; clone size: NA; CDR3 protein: CASSAGRGTYNEQFF; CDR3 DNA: TGCGCCAGCAGCGCCGGCAGGGGTACCTACAATGAGCAGTTCTTC
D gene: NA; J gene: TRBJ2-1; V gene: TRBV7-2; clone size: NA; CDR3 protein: CASSFQSDRTAIF; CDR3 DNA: TGTGCCAGCAGCTTTCAGTCGGACAGAACGGCTATCTTC
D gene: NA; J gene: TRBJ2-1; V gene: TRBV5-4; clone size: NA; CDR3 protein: CASSLFSSYNEQFF; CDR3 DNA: TGTGCCAGCAGCTTGTTTTCCTCGTACAATGAGCAGTTCTTC
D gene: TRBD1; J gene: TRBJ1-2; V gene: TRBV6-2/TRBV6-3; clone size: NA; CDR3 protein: CASSYSTTGGFYGYTF; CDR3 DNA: TGTGCCAGCAGTTACTCGACGACAGGGGGCTTCTATGGCTACACCTTC
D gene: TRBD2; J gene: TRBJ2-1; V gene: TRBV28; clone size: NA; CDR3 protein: CASKRLAGHNEQFF; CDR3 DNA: TGTGCCAGCAAGCGGCTAGCGGGACACAATGAGCAGTTCTTC
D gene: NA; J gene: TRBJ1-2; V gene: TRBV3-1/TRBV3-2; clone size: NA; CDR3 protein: CASSPGVYLFYGYTF; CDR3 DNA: TGTGCCAGCAGCCCGGGGGTTTATTTATTCTATGGCTACACCTTC
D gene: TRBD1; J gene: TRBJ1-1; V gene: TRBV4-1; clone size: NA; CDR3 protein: CASSLGTGRPEAFF; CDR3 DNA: TGCGCCAGCAGCCTTGGGACAGGGAGACCTGAAGCTTTCTTT
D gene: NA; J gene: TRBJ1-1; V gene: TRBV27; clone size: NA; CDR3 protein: CASSRGWSGMNTEAFF; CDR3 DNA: TGTGCCAGCAGTAGGGGGTGGTCGGGGATGAACACTGAAGCTTTCTTT
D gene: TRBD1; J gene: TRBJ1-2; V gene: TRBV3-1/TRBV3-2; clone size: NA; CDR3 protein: CASSKEAQGALGYTF; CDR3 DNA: TGTGCCAGCAGCAAAGAGGCCCAGGGGGCGCTTGGCTACACCTTC
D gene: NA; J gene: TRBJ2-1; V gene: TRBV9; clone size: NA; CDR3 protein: CASSVERTSYNEQFF; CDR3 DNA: TGTGCCAGCAGCGTAGAGAGGACTTCTTACAATGAGCAGTTCTTC
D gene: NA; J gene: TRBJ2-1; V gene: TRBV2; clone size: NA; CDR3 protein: CASSVRSSYNEQFF; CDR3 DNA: TGTGCCAGCAGTGTGCGGAGCTCCTACAATGAGCAGTTCTTC
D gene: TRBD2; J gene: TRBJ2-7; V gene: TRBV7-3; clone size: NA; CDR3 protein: CASSSGLAGGKLDEQYF; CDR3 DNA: TGTGCCAGCAGCTCCGGACTAGCGGGAGGTAAATTGGACGAGCAGTACTTC
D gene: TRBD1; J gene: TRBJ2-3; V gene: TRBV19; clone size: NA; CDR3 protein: CASSIQQGEQPQYF; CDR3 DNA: TGTGCCAGTAGTATACAACAGGGGGAACAGCCCCAGTATTTT
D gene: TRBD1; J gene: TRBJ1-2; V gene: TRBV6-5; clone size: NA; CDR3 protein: CASSYTRGQGIGYTF; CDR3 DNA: TGTGCCAGCAGTTACACCCGAGGACAGGGAATAGGCTACACCTTC
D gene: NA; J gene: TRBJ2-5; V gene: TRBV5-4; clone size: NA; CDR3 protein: CASSLGGARETQYF; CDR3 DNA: TGTGCCAGCAGCTTGGGTGGGGCCCGAGAGACCCAGTACTTC
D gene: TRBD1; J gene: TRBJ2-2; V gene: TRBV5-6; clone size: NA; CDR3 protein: CASTFWDSLTGELFF; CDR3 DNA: TGTGCCAGCACCTTCTGGGACAGTCTCACCGGGGAGCTGTTTTTT
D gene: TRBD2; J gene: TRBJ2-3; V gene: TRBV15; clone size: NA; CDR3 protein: CATSRGLADDTQYF; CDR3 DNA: TGTGCCACCAGCAGAGGACTAGCAGACGATACGCAGTATTTT
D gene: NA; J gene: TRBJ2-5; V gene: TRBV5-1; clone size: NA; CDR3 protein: CASSLGRAVGETQYF; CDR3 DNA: TGCGCCAGCAGCTTGGGGAGGGCGGTGGGAGAGACCCAGTACTTC
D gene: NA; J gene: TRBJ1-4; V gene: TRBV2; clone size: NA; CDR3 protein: CASRNRVSNEKLFF; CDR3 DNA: TGTGCCAGCAGAAACCGGGTCTCAAATGAAAAACTGTTTTTT
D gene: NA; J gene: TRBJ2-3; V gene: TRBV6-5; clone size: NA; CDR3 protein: CASRPTRGYDTQYF; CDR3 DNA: TGTGCCAGCAGGCCCACTAGGGGGTACGATACGCAGTATTTT
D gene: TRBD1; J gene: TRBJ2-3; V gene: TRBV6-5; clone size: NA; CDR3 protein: CAPPGQGARDTQYF; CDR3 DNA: TGTGCCCCCCCCGGACAGGGGGCGCGGGATACGCAGTATTTT
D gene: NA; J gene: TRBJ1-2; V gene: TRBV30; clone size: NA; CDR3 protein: CAWSAGDLTGYGYTF; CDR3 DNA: TGTGCCTGGAGTGCGGGGGATTTAACTGGTTATGGCTACACCTTC
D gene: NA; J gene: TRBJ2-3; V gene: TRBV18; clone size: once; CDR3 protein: CASSPQGDRPSTDTQYF; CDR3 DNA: TGTGCCAGCTCACCACAGGGTGACAGGCCCAGCACAGATACGCAGTATTTT
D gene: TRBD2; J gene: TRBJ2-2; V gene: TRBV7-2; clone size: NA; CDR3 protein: CASSLALAGAGELFF; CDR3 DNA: TGTGCCAGCAGCTTAGCGCTAGCGGGAGCCGGGGAGCTGTTTTTT
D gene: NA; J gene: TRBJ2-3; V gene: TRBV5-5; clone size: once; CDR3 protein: CASSLLGGASTDTQYF; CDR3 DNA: TGTGCCAGCAGCTTGCTCGGAGGGGCTAGCACAGATACGCAGTATTTT
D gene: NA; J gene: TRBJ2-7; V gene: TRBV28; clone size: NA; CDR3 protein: CASSTPGSGEQYF; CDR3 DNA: TGTGCCAGCAGCACGCCAGGGTCCGGGGAGCAGTACTTC
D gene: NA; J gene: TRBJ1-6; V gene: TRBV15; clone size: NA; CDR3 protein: CATSRGGTRDSPLHF; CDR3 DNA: TGTGCCACCAGCAGAGGGGGGACTAGGGATTCACCCCTCCACTTT
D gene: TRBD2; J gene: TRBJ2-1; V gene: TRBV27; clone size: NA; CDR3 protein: CASSVSGTSGVNEQFF; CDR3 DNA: TGTGCCAGCAGTGTGTCCGGGACTAGCGGGGTAAATGAGCAGTTCTTC
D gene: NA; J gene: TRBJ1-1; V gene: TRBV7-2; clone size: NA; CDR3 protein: CASSLGENTEAFF; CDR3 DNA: TGTGCCAGCAGCTTAGGAGAAAACACTGAAGCTTTCTTT
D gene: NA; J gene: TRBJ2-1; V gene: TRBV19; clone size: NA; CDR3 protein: CASSPRLEVYNEQFF; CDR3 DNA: TGTGCCAGTAGTCCCCGACTAGAAGTTTACAATGAGCAGTTCTTC
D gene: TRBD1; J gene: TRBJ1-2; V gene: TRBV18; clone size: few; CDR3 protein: CASSTDRGGPEGYTF; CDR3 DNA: TGTGCCAGCTCAACGGACAGGGGGGGACCAGAAGGCTACACCTTC
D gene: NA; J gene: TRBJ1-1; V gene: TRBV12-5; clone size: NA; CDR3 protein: CATRRQSQAFF; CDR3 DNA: TGTGCCACACGACGACAGAGCCAAGCTTTCTTT
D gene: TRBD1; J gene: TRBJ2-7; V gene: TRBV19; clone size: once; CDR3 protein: CASTLNRDRVDEQYF; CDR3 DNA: TGTGCCAGTACTCTAAACCGGGACAGGGTGGACGAGCAGTACTTC
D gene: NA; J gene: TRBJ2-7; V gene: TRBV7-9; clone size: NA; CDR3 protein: CASSSTGYDYEQYF; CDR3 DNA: TGTGCCAGCAGCTCCACAGGTTATGACTACGAGCAGTACTTC
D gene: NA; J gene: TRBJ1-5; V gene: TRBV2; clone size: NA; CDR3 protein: CASSELREEPQHF; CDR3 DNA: TGTGCCAGCAGTGAATTACGAGAAGAGCCCCAGCATTTT
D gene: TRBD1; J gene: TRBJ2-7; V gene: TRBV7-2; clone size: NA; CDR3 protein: CASSSGQGGHEQYF; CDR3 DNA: TGTGCCAGCAGCTCTGGACAGGGGGGTCACGAGCAGTACTTC
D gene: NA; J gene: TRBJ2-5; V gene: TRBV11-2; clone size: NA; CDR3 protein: CASSLAGRMQETQYF; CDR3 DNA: TGTGCCAGCAGCTTAGCTGGCAGAATGCAAGAGACCCAGTACTTC
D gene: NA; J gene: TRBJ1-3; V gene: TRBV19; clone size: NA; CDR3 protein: CASTTFGGGFGNTIYF; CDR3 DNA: TGTGCCAGTACGACGTTCGGCGGGGGGTTTGGAAACACCATATATTTT
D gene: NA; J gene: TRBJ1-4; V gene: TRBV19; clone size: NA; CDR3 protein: CASSIPRGDEKLFF; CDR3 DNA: TGTGCCAGTAGTATACCCCGGGGGGATGAAAAACTGTTTTTT
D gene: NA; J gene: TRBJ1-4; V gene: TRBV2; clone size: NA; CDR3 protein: CASREGTINEKLFF; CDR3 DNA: TGTGCCAGCAGGGAAGGGACAATAAATGAAAAACTGTTTTTT
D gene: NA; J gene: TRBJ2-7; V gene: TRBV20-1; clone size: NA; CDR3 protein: CSALRGAEQYF; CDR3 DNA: TGCAGTGCCCTCCGGGGGGCCGAGCAGTACTTC
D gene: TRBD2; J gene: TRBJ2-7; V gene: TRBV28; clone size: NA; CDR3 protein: CASTLGSGRAGFDYEQYF; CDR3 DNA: TGTGCCAGCACCCTGGGTAGCGGGAGGGCCGGATTCGACTACGAGCAGTACTTC
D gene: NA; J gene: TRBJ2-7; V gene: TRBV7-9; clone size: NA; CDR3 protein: CASSFSEIAYEQYF; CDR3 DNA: TGTGCCAGCAGCTTTTCAGAAATCGCTTACGAGCAGTACTTC
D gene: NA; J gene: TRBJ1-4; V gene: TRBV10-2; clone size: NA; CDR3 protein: CASSGTVTGAANEKLFF; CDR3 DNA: TGCGCCAGCAGTGGGACTGTTACGGGTGCCGCTAATGAAAAACTGTTTTTT
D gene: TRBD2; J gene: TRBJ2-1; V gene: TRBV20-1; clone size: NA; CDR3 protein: CSASAGGSGNEQFF; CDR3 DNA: TGCAGTGCTAGTGCAGGCGGGAGTGGGAATGAGCAGTTCTTC
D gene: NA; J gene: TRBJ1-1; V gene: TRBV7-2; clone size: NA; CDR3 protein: CASSLAEARAEAFF; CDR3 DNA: TGTGCCAGCAGCTTAGCGGAGGCCCGGGCTGAAGCTTTCTTT
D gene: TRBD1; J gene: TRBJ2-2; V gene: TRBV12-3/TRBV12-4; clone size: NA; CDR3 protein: CASRGTGGELFF; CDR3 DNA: TGTGCCAGCAGGGGGACAGGGGGGGAGCTGTTTTTT
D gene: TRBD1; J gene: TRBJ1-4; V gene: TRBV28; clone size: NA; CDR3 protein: CASIPSGGHVKLFF; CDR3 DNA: TGTGCCAGCATTCCTTCAGGGGGCCATGTAAAACTGTTTTTT
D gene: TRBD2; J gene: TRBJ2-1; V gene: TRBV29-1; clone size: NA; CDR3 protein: CSVGRTSVNEQFF; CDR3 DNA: TGCAGCGTTGGCAGGACTAGCGTAAATGAGCAGTTCTTC
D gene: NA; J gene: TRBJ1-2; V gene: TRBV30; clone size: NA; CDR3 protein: CAWSARYGYTF; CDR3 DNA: TGTGCCTGGAGTGCCCGTTATGGCTACACCTTC
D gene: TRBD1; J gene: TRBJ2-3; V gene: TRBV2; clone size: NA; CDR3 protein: CASSADRGLPTQYF; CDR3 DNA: TGTGCCAGCAGTGCGGACAGGGGTCTTCCCACGCAGTATTTT
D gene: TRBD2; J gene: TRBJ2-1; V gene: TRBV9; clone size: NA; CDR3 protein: CASSADIAGDYNEQFF; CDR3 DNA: TGTGCCAGCAGCGCGGACATAGCGGGTGACTACAATGAGCAGTTCTTC
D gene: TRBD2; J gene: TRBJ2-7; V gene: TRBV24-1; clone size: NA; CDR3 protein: CAFDQRSSGDYEQYF; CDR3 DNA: TGTGCCTTTGACCAGAGGTCTAGCGGTGACTACGAGCAGTACTTC
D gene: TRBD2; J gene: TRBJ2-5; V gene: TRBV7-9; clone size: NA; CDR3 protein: CASVLGGGETQYF; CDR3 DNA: TGTGCCAGCGTTCTGGGGGGAGGGGAGACCCAGTACTTC
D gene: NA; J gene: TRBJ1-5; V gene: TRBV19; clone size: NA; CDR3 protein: CASNTGWSNQPQHF; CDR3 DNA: TGTGCCAGTAACACAGGGTGGAGCAATCAGCCCCAGCATTTT
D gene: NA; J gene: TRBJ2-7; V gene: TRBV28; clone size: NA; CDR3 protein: CASSLSFSEQYF; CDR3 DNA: TGTGCCAGCAGTTTATCATTTTCCGAGCAGTACTTC
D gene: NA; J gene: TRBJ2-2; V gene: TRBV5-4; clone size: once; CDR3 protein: CASRGLLGAGELFF; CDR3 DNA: TGTGCCAGCAGGGGCCTACTAGGTGCCGGGGAGCTGTTTTTT
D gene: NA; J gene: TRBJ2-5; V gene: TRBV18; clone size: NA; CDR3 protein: CASSPLPRGETQYF; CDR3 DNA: TGTGCCAGCTCACCCTTACCTAGGGGAGAGACCCAGTACTTC